This TCR beta chain derives from a study of cytomegalovirus exposure and HLA in healthy donors. PCR involved 60 Vbeta and 13 Jbeta primers. Measured with immunoSEQ multiplex PCR; TCRdb has only the in-frame clones, and not every one. The sample lists tens of thousands of clones, approximately 83% seen once, with 3% to 4% in the top ten. The CDR3 runs 15 residues. Germline V gene lookup returns CDR1 SGDLS and CDR2 YYNGEE. Trimming left V 0 bases short and J 1 base short, with 9 bases between. General study results and limits: Accurate predictions that matched the HLA-A and HLA-B alleles of most subjects were reportedly made from TCR beta sequences. Later examination showed HLA-associated TCR beta chains had greater clonal expansion than equally common others.

About this clone: Its antigen is unidentified.

V usage is TRBV9 and J usage is TRBJ2-3, with D perhaps matching TRBD1 (5 bases). Sequencing used PBMCs. The clonotype was recovered from a man aged 45 to 65 in good health and CMV-seronegative. The CDR3: CASSVGRRGTDTQYF. The CDR3 DNA sequence: TGTGCCAGCAGCGTAGGGCGCAGGGGCACAGATACGCAGTATTTT.